This T cell receptor (beta chain) was profiled in a study of cytomegalovirus exposure and HLA in healthy donors. Whole-study findings and limits: V- and J-gene trimming of TCR beta was linked (in a later analysis) to a missense DCLRE1C variant. Through in vitro validation, a few CMV-associated chains were shown to be specific for CMV antigens. Researchers counted 180 or so TCR beta chains as cytomegalovirus-associated.

This clone was picked up a small number of times. Its antigen is undetermined. This CDR3 is built from 15 residues. Trimming removed 4 bases at V and 4 bases at J, with 17 bases between. Germline-derived CDR1 and CDR2 are SGDLS and YYNGEE. The PCR contained 60 Vbeta and 13 Jbeta primers. The protocol was immunoSEQ multiplex PCR, while the TCRdb copy is restricted to in-frame clones and leaves out a portion. The sample has about 190,000 clones, around 81% seen once. Unrecorded immune exposure was likely among donors, who were nominally healthy when sampled. The gene calls are TRBV9 and TRBJ1-2; no firm D call. The specimen was PBMCs. This clonotype originated in a man aged 18 to 29 in good health and CMV-seronegative. The CDR3 loop reads CASSTADGRTYGYTF. The CDR3 region has the DNA TGTGCCAGCAGCACAGCCGATGGCAGAACCTATGGCTACACCTTC.